These T cell receptor beta chains were read from a single sample in a study of immune evolution from preneoplasia to lung adenocarcinoma. Some clones are missing from TCRdb's copy, which holds only in-frame ones; the method was immunoSEQ multiplex PCR. The data contain 8,500 to 14,000 clones, 75% to 90% of them singletons. The specimen sequenced was FFPE invasive lung adenocarcinoma tissue. These receptors came from a person aged 70 to 85 with invasive lung adenocarcinoma. Each CDR3 is given with its conserved first and last residue. Fields, in order: D gene, J gene, clone size, V gene, CDR3 protein, CDR3 DNA. D genes are given only for firm matches. Clone sizes are given selectively: once, few, many, or a class where the clone is expanded.

NA	TRBJ2-1	NA	TRBV5-1	CASSPRTYNEQFF	TGCGCCAGCAGCCCCCGGACCTACAATGAGCAGTTCTTC
NA	TRBJ2-3	NA	TRBV28	CASSFAGGTDTQYF	TGTGCCAGCAGTTTCGCGGGCGGGACAGATACGCAGTATTTT
NA	TRBJ2-3	NA	TRBV10-3	CAISEGGGPTDTQYF	TGTGCCATCAGTGAGGGGGGGGGCCCGACAGATACGCAGTATTTT
NA	TRBJ1-2	NA	TRBV28	CASSSPYGYTF	TGTGCCAGCAGTTCTCCTTATGGCTACACCTTC
TRBD2	TRBJ2-3	NA	TRBV5-6	CASSGGGGGTDTQYF	TGTGCCAGCAGCGGCGGGGGAGGAGGGACAGATACGCAGTATTTT
NA	TRBJ1-2	NA	TRBV15	CATSRDRAGSYGYTF	TGTGCCACCAGCAGAGATCGGGCGGGGAGCTATGGCTACACCTTC
NA	TRBJ1-4	NA	TRBV2	CASSDWEKLFF	TGTGCCAGCAGTGACTGGGAAAAACTGTTTTTT
TRBD1	TRBJ2-5	NA	TRBV2	CASSEGRQGQETQYF	TGTGCCAGCAGTGAAGGAAGACAGGGTCAAGAGACCCAGTACTTC
NA	TRBJ2-3	NA	TRBV11-2	CASSLVRLAGSRMGDTQYF	TGTGCCAGCAGCTTAGTGAGGTTGGCGGGGAGTCGGATGGGAGATACGCAGTATTTT
TRBD2	TRBJ2-2	NA	TRBV9	CASSGSGGAGVGELFF	TGTGCCAGCAGCGGTAGCGGGGGGGCCGGAGTCGGGGAGCTGTTTTTT
TRBD2	TRBJ2-3	NA	TRBV11-2	CASSLDNFGAGLGDTQYF	TGTGCCAGCAGCTTAGATAATTTTGGAGCGGGATTGGGTGATACGCAGTATTTT
TRBD2	TRBJ2-1	NA	TRBV29-1	CSVGLADYNEQFF	TGCAGCGTTGGACTAGCGGACTACAATGAGCAGTTCTTC
TRBD2	TRBJ2-7	NA	TRBV6-5	CASSYSLSGSYEQYF	TGTGCCAGCAGTTACTCTCTGAGCGGGAGCTACGAGCAGTACTTC
TRBD1	TRBJ1-2	NA	TRBV5-1	CASSSAQGESGYTF	TGCGCCAGCAGCTCAGCACAGGGGGAGAGTGGCTACACCTTC
NA	TRBJ2-1	NA	TRBV29-1	CSVATRDFVNEQFF	TGCAGCGTTGCGACCCGGGACTTCGTAAATGAGCAGTTCTTC
NA	TRBJ2-7	NA	TRBV6-5	CASSYSVSYEQYF	TGTGCCAGCAGTTACTCGGTGTCCTACGAGCAGTACTTC
TRBD1	TRBJ2-2	NA	TRBV29-1	CSARGLGTGELFF	TGCAGCGCCAGGGGGCTCGGGACCGGGGAGCTGTTTTTT
TRBD2	TRBJ2-7	NA	TRBV11-2	CASSLGGGGYEQYF	TGTGCCAGCAGCTTGGGGGGGGGAGGCTACGAGCAGTACTTC
TRBD2	TRBJ2-1	NA	TRBV30	CAWVGGGTYNEQFF	TGTGCCTGGGTAGGCGGGGGGACCTACAATGAGCAGTTCTTC
NA	TRBJ2-7	NA	TRBV20-1	CSAHPYEQYF	TGCAGTGCCCACCCCTACGAGCAGTACTTC
NA	TRBJ2-2	once	TRBV6-6	CASTHAGELFF	TGTGCCAGCACACATGCAGGGGAGCTGTTTTTT
TRBD1	TRBJ1-1	NA	TRBV18	CASSPKTGPNTEAFF	TGTGCCAGCTCACCAAAGACAGGGCCGAACACTGAAGCTTTCTTT
NA	TRBJ2-7	NA	TRBV6-6	CASSYRGVDRGEQYF	TGTGCCAGCAGTTACAGGGGGGTGGATAGAGGCGAGCAGTACTTC
TRBD1	TRBJ2-7	NA	TRBV28	CASGPGQFVPAYEQYF	TGTGCCAGCGGGCCGGGACAGTTCGTTCCAGCCTACGAGCAGTACTTC
NA	TRBJ2-1	NA	TRBV10-1	CASSAYNEQFF	TGCGCCAGCAGTGCATACAATGAGCAGTTCTTC
NA	TRBJ1-1	NA	TRBV2	CASSDRADSEAFF	TGTGCCAGCAGTGATAGGGCGGACTCTGAAGCTTTCTTT
NA	TRBJ2-7	NA	TRBV29-1	CSVQRSSYEQYF	TGCAGCGTTCAGAGGAGCTCCTACGAGCAGTACTTC
TRBD1	TRBJ1-1	NA	TRBV28	CASSFLDRRNTEAFF	TGTGCCAGCAGTTTCCTGGACAGGAGGAACACTGAAGCTTTCTTT
NA	TRBJ1-2	NA	TRBV30	CAWSLEDNPLYGYTF	TGTGCCTGGAGCCTAGAGGACAATCCTCTCTATGGCTACACCTTC
NA	TRBJ1-3	NA	TRBV6-1	CASRGENTIYF	TGTGCCAGCAGGGGGGAAAACACCATATATTTT
NA	TRBJ2-5	NA	TRBV11-2	CASSYGLKETQYF	TGTGCCAGCAGCTACGGACTAAAAGAGACCCAGTACTTC
TRBD2	TRBJ2-7	once	TRBV4-1	CASSRALAGGYEQYF	TGCGCCAGCAGCCGCGCCCTAGCGGGAGGATACGAGCAGTACTTC
NA	TRBJ1-3	NA	TRBV30	CAWRVGARSGNTIYF	TGTGCCTGGAGGGTTGGGGCGCGGTCTGGAAACACCATATATTTT
NA	TRBJ1-5	NA	TRBV6-6	CASKDQGGNQPQHF	TGTGCCAGCAAGGATCAGGGCGGTAATCAGCCCCAGCATTTT
TRBD1	TRBJ1-4	NA	TRBV27	CASRGTGLANEKLFF	TGTGCCAGCAGAGGGACAGGGCTAGCTAATGAAAAACTGTTTTTT
NA	TRBJ2-7	NA	TRBV2	CASSFKGSYEQYF	TGTGCCAGCAGTTTTAAGGGCTCCTACGAGCAGTACTTC
NA	TRBJ2-5	NA	TRBV28	CASSLSGLGRRETQYF	TGTGCCAGCAGTTTGAGCGGGCTAGGGAGAAGGGAGACCCAGTACTTC
NA	TRBJ1-1	once	TRBV5-1	CASSSRQDTEAFF	TGCGCCAGCAGCTCCCGACAAGACACTGAAGCTTTCTTT
NA	TRBJ2-7	NA	TRBV6-5	CASSPSAPYEQYF	TGTGCCAGCAGCCCGAGTGCCCCCTACGAGCAGTACTTC
TRBD1	TRBJ2-2	NA	TRBV5-6	CASSSWTGGTGELFF	TGTGCCAGCAGCTCGTGGACAGGGGGCACCGGGGAGCTGTTTTTT
NA	TRBJ2-7	NA	TRBV5-6	CASRRQRNYEQYF	TGTGCCAGCAGACGACAGCGTAACTACGAGCAGTACTTC
TRBD2	TRBJ2-5	NA	TRBV29-1	CSVHGSSGRAETQYF	TGCAGCGTCCACGGGAGTAGCGGGAGAGCGGAGACCCAGTACTTC
NA	TRBJ1-4	NA	TRBV18	CASSAIGLSNEKLFF	TGTGCCAGCTCAGCTATAGGGCTTTCCAATGAAAAACTGTTTTTT
NA	TRBJ2-1	NA	TRBV11-1	CASSLEERSYNEQFF	TGTGCCAGCAGCTTAGAGGAGCGCTCCTACAATGAGCAGTTCTTC
TRBD1	TRBJ2-3	NA	TRBV6-1	CASSEGDRALGYF	TGTGCCAGCAGTGAAGGGGACAGGGCCCTCGGGTATTTT
NA	TRBJ2-3	once	TRBV5-5	CASSLGTSPDTQYF	TGTGCCAGCAGCTTGGGTACCTCCCCAGATACGCAGTATTTT
NA	TRBJ1-4	NA	TRBV5-1	CASSRDFATNEKLFF	TGCGCCAGCAGTCGGGATTTCGCAACTAATGAAAAACTGTTTTTT
NA	TRBJ1-1	NA	TRBV6-1	CASSATSLSTEAFF	TGTGCCAGCAGTGCGACCTCTTTGAGCACTGAAGCTTTCTTT
NA	TRBJ2-1	once	TRBV11-1	CASSLAYEQFF	TGTGCCAGCAGCTTAGCGTATGAGCAGTTCTTC
TRBD2	TRBJ2-5	NA	TRBV6-6	CASSRTSGSQETQYF	TGTGCCAGCAGTAGGACTAGCGGGAGCCAAGAGACCCAGTACTTC
TRBD1	TRBJ2-5	NA	TRBV4-1	CASSPDRGGETQYF	TGCGCCAGCAGCCCGGACAGGGGAGGAGAGACCCAGTACTTC
TRBD2	TRBJ2-5	NA	TRBV7-8	CASSLGRGGSSETQYF	TGTGCCAGCAGCTTGGGGAGGGGCGGGAGTTCAGAGACCCAGTACTTC
TRBD2	TRBJ2-5	once	TRBV5-6	CASSLGTSRETQYF	TGTGCCAGCAGCTTGGGGACTAGCAGGGAGACCCAGTACTTC
NA	TRBJ1-3	NA	TRBV6-5	CASSRGQEGNTIYF	TGTGCCAGCTCCAGGGGCCAAGAAGGCAACACCATATATTTT